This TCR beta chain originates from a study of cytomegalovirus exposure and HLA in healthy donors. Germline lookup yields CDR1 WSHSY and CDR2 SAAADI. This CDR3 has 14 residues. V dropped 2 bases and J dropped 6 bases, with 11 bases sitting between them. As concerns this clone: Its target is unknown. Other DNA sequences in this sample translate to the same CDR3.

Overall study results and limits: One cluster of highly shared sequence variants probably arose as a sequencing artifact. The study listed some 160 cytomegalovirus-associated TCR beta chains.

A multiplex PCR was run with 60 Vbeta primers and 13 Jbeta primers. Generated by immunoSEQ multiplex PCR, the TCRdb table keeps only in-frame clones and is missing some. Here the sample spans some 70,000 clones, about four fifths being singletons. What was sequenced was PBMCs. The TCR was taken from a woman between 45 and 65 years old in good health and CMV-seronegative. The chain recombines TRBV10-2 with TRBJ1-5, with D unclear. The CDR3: CASSETGLGQPQHF. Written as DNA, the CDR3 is TGCGCCAGCAGTGAGACCGGGTTGGGTCAGCCCCAGCATTTT.